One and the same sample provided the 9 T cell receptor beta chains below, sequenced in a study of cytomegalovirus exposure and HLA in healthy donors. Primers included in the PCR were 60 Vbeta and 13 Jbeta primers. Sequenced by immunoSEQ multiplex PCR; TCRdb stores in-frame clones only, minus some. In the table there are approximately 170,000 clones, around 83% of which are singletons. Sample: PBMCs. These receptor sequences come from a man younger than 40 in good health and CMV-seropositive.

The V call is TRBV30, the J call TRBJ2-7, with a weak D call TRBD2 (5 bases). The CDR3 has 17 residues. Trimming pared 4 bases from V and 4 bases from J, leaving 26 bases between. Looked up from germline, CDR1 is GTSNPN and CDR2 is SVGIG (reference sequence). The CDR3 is CAWIRRNPGLGEYEQYF. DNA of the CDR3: TGTGCCTGGATCCGTCGCAACCCGGGATTAGGCGAGTACGAGCAGTACTTC.

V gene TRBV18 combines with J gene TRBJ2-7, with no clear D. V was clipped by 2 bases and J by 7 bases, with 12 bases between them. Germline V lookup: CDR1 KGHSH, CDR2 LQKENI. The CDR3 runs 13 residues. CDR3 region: CASSPIEQAEQYV. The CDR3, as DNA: TGTGCCAGCTCACCAATAGAACAAGCGGAGCAGTACGTC.

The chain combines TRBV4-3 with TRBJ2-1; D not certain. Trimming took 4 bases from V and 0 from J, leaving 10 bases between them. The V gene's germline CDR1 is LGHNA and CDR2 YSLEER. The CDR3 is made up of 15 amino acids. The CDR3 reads CASSLDFLSYNEQFF. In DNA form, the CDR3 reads TGCGCCAGCAGCCTAGACTTTCTCTCCTACAATGAGCAGTTCTTC.

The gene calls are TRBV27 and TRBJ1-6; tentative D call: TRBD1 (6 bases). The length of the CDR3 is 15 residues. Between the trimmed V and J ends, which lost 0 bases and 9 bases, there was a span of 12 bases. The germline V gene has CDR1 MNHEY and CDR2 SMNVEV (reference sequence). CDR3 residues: CASSLSYGGPSPLHF. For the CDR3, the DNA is TGTGCCAGCAGTTTATCGTACGGGGGGCCTTCACCCCTCCACTTT.

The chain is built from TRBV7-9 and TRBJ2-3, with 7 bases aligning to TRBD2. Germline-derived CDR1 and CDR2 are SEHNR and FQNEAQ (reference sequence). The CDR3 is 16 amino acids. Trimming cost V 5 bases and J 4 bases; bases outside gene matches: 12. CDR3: CASSPGLGQISDTQYF. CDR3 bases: TGTGCCAGCAGCCCTGGACTAGGTCAAATTTCAGATACGCAGTATTTT.

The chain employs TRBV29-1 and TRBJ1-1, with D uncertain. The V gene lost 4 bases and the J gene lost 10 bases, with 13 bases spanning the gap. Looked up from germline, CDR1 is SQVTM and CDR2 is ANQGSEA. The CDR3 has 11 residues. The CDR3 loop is CSVALESIAFF. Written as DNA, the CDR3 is TGCAGCGTTGCACTTGAATCTATAGCTTTCTTT.

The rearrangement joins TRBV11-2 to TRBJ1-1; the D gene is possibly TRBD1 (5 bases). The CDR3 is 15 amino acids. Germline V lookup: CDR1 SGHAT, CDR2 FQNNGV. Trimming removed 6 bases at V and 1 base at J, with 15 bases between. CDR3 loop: CASSFDRTPNTEAFF. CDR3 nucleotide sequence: TGTGCCAGCAGTTTCGACCGGACACCGAACACTGAAGCTTTCTTT.

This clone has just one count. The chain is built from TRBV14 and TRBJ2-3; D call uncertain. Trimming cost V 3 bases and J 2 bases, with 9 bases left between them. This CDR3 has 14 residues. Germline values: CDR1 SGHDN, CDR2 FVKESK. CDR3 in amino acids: CASSQRVPTDTQYF. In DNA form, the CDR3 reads TGTGCCAGCAGCCAGCGAGTCCCCACAGATACGCAGTATTTT.

The CDR3 DNA reads TGTGCCAGCAGTTCCCGACAGGAGGTTGATCAGCCCCAGCATTTT. Protein product: CASSSRQEVDQPQHF. The chain carries TRBV27 and TRBJ1-5; a possible D gene is TRBD1 (6 bases). Germline loops: CDR1 MNHEY, CDR2 SMNVEV (reference sequence). Trimming removed 4 bases from V and 5 bases from J, with 15 bases in between. The CDR3 has 15 residues.